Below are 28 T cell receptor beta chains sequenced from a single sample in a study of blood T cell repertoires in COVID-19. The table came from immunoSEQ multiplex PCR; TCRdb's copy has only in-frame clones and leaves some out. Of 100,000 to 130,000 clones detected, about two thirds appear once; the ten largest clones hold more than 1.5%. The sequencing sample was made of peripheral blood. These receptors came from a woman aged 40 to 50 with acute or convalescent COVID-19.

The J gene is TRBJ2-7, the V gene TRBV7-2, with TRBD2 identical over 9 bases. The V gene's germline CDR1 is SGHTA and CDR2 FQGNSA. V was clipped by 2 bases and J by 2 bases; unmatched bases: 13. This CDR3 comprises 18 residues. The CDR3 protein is CASSLTSTSGFSTYEQYF. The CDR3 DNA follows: TGTGCCAGCAGCTTAACTTCGACTAGCGGCTTCTCAACCTACGAGCAGTACTTC.

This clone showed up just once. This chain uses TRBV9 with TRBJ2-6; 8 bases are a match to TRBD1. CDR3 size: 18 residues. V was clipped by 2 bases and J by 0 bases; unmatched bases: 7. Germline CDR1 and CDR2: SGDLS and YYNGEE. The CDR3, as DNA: TGTGCCAGCAGCGTTGAAACAGGGGGGAGCTCTGGGGCCAACGTCCTGACTTTC. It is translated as CASSVETGGSSGANVLTF.

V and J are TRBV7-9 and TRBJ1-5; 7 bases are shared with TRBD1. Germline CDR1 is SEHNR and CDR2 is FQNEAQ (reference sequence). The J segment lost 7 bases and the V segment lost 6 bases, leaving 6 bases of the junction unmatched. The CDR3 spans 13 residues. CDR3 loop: CASSRQGGQPQHF. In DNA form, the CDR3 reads TGTGCCAGCAGTCGACAGGGAGGCCAGCCCCAGCATTTT.

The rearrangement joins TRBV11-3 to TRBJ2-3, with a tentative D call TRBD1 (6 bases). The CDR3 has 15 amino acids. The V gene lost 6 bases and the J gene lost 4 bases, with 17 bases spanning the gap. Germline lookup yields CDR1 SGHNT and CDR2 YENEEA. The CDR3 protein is CASSLTAGVSDTQYF. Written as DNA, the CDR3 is TGTGCCAGCAGTTTAACAGCAGGGGTATCAGATACGCAGTATTTT.

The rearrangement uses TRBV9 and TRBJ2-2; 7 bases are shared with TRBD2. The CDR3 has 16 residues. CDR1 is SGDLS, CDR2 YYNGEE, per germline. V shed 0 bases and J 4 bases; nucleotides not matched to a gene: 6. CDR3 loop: CASSVGGGGGTGELFF. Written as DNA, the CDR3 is TGTGCCAGCAGCGTAGGTGGCGGGGGTGGCACCGGGGAGCTGTTTTTT.

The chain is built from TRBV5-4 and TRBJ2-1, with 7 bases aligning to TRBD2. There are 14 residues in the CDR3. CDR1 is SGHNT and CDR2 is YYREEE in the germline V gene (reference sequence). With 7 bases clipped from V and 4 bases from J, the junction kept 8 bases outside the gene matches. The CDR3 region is CASGSGTTYNEQFF. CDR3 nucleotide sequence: TGTGCCAGCGGATCCGGGACTACTTACAATGAGCAGTTCTTC.

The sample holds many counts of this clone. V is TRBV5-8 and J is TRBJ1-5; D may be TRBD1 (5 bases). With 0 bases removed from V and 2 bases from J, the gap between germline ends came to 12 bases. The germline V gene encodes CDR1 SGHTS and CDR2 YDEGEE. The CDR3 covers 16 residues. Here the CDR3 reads CASSLATGLGNQPQHF. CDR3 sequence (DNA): TGTGCCAGCAGCTTGGCCACAGGTCTAGGCAATCAGCCCCAGCATTTT.

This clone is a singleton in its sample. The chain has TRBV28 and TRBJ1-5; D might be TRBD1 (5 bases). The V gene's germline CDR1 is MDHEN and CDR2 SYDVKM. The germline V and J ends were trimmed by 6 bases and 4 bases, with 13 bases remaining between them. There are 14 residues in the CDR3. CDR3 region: CASRLTGKNQPQHF. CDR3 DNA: TGTGCCAGCAGACTAACAGGTAAAAATCAGCCCCAGCATTTT.

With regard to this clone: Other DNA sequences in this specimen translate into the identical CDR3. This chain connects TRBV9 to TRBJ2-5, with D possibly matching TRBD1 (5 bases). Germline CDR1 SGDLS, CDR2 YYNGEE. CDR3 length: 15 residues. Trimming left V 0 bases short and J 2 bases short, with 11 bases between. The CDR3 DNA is TGTGCCAGCAGCGTAGGGGCAGGGCTTCAAGAGACCCAGTACTTC. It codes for CASSVGAGLQETQYF.

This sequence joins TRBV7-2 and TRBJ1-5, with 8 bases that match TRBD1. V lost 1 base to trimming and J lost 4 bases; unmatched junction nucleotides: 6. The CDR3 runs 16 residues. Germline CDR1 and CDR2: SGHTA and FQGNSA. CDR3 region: CASSLGGTGRNQPQHF. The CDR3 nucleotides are TGTGCCAGCAGCTTAGGGGGGACAGGTCGGAATCAGCCCCAGCATTTT.

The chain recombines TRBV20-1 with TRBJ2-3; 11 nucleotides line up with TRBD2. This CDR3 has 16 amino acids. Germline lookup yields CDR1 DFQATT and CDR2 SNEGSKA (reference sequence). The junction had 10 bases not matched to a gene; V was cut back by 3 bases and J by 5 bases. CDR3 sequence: CSASASGGFRVDTQYF. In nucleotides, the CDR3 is TGCAGTGCTAGTGCTAGCGGGGGGTTTCGTGTAGATACGCAGTATTTT.

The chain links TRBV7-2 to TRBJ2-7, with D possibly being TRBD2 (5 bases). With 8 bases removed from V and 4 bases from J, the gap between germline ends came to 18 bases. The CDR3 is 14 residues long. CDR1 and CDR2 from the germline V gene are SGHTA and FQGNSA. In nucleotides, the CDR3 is TGTGCCAGCCGTCGACTATCCCCCCAATACGAGCAGTACTTC. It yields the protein CASRRLSPQYEQYF.

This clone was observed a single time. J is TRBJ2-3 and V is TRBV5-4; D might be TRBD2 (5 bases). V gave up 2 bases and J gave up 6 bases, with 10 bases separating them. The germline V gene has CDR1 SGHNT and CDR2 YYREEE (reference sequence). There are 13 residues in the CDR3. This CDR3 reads CASSFRGEDTQYF. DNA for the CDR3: TGTGCCAGCAGCTTTCGGGGAGAGGATACGCAGTATTTT.

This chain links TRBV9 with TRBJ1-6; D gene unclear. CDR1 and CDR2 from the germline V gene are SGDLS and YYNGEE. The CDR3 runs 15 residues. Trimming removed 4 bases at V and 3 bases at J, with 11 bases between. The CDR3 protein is CASSNGVIYNSPLHF. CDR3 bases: TGTGCCAGCAGCAACGGGGTAATCTATAATTCACCCCTCCACTTT.

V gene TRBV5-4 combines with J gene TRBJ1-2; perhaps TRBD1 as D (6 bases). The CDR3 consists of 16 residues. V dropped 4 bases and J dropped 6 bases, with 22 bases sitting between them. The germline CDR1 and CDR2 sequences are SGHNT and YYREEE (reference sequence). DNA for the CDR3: TGTGCCAGCAGCCCCAATGGCAGGGACATGGTTCATGGCTACACCTTC. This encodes CASSPNGRDMVHGYTF.

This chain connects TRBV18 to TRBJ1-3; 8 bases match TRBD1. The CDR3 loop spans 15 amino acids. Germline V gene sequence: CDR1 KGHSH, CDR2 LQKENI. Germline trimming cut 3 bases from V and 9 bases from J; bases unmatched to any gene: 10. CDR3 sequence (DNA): TGTGCCAGCTCACCTCTTCGGACAGGGAGTCCCACCATATATTTT. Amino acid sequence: CASSPLRTGSPTIYF.

The CDR3 region is CASSRGQGATDSPLHF. The CDR3 bases are TGTGCCAGCAGCCGGGGACAGGGGGCGACGGATTCACCCCTCCACTTT. This chain connects TRBV5-4 to TRBJ1-6, with TRBD1 identical over 12 bases. The germline V gene encodes CDR1 SGHNT and CDR2 YYREEE (reference sequence). V lost 4 bases and J lost 8; bases outside the gene matches: 7. There are 16 residues in the CDR3. The full variable domain, completed using reference TRBV5-4 and TRBJ1-6, is ETGVTQSPTHLIKTRGQQVTLRCSSQSGHNTVSWYQQALGQGPQFIFQYYREEENGRGNFPPRFSGLQFPNYSSELNVNALELDDSALYLCASSRGQGATDSPLHFGNGTRLTVT.

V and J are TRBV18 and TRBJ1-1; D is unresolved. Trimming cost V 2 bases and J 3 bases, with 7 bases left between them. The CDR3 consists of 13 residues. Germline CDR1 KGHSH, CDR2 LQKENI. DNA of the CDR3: TGTGCCAGCTCACCAGGGAGTGACACTGAAGCTTTCTTT. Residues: CASSPGSDTEAFF.

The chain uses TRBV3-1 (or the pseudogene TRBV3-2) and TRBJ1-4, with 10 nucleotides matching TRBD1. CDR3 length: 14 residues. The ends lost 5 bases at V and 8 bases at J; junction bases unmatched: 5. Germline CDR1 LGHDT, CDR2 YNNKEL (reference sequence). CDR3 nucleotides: TGTGCCAGCAGCGCCGGGACAGGGGTGGAAAAACTGTTTTTT. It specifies CASSAGTGVEKLFF.

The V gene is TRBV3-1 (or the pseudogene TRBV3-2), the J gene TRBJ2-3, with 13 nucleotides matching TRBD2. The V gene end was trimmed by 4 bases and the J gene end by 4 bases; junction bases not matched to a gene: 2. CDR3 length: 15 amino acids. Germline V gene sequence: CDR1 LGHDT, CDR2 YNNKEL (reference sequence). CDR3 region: CASSPLAGGADTQYF. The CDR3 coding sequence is TGTGCCAGCAGCCCACTAGCGGGGGGGGCAGATACGCAGTATTTT.

CDR3: CASSLEYGNTEAFF. The CDR3 coding sequence is TGTGCCAGCAGCCTTGAGTATGGGAACACTGAAGCTTTCTTT. The chain is built from TRBV5-4 and TRBJ1-1; D ambiguous. The CDR3 contains 14 residues. V lost 4 bases and J lost 1, with 11 bases in between. Germline V gene sequence: CDR1 SGHNT, CDR2 YYREEE (reference sequence).

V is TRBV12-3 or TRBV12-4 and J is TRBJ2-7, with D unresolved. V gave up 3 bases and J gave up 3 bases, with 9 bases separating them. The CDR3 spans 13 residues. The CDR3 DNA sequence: TGTGCCAGCAGTTTTTCGGGTTACTACGAGCAGTACTTC. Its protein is CASSFSGYYEQYF.

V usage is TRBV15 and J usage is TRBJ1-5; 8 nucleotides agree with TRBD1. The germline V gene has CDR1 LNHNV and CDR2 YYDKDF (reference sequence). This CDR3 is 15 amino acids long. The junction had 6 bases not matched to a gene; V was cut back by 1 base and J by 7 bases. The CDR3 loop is CATSRGRGPLQPQHF. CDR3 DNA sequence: TGTGCCACCAGCAGAGGCAGGGGGCCCCTACAGCCCCAGCATTTT.

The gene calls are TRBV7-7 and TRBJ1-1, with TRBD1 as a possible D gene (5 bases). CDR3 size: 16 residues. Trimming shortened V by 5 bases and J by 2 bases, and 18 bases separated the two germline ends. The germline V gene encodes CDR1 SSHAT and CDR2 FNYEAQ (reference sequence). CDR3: CASSPYVMGLNTEAFF. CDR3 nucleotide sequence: TGTGCCAGCAGCCCATACGTAATGGGACTAAACACTGAAGCTTTCTTT.

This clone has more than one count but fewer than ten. CDR3 protein: CAARTGGENEQFF. Written as DNA, the CDR3 is TGTGCCGCGAGGACAGGGGGCGAGAATGAGCAGTTCTTC. This chain joins TRBV24-1 and TRBJ2-1, with 11 bases aligning to TRBD1. The V and J ends lost 12 bases and 7 bases, in that order; junction bases with no gene match: 7. The CDR3 covers 13 residues. Germline lookup yields CDR1 KGHDR and CDR2 SFDVKD.

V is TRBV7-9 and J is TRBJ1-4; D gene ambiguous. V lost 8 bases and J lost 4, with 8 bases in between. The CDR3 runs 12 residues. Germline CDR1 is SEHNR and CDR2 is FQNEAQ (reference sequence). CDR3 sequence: CASERGNEKLFF. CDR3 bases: TGTGCCAGCGAACGGGGTAATGAAAAACTGTTTTTT.

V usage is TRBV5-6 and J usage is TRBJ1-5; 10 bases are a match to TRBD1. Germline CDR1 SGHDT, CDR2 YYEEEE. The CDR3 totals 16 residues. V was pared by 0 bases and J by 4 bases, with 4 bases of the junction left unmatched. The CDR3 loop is CASSLGGQGLNQPQHF. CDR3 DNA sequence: TGTGCCAGCAGCTTGGGGGGACAGGGGCTAAATCAGCCCCAGCATTTT.

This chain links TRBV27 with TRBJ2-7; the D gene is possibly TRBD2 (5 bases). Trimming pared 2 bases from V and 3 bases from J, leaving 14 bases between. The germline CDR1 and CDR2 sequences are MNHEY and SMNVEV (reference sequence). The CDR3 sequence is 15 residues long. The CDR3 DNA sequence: TGTGCCAGCAGTTTACGACGAGCTCGGGACTACGAGCAGTACTTC. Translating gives CASSLRRARDYEQYF.